The present entry profiles one TCR beta chain with its context. Repertoires were generated with immunoSEQ multiplex PCR, while TCRdb's copy carries only in-frame clones and drops some. The top ten hold approximately 7.2% of the sample, which has some 220,000 clones, less than 85% seen once. CDR3 length: 17 amino acids. These data come from a study of blood T cell repertoires in COVID-19. The receptor's source is an older woman with acute or convalescent COVID-19. V gene TRBV21-1 combines with J gene TRBJ1-5; TRBD1 was called by the table and not checked on the DNA. TRBV21-1 is a recognized pseudogene. What was sequenced was peripheral blood. The CDR3 loop is CASRMGLGAGENQPQHF. The CDR3 region has the DNA TGTGCCAGCAGGATGGGGTTGGGGGCAGGGGAGAATCAGCCCCAGCATTTT.